Following are 22 T cell receptor beta chains from one sample sequenced in a study of blood T cell repertoires in COVID-19. TCRdb's table, derived via immunoSEQ multiplex PCR, lists solely in-frame clones and lacks some. Found here are 300,000 or so clones, about 83% of them singletons; the top ten hold about 1.7%. The specimen sequenced was peripheral blood. The source is a woman in her fifties or sixties with acute or convalescent COVID-19.

The chain couples TRBV27 to TRBJ2-1, with D unclear. This CDR3 is 13 amino acids long. Between the trimmed V and J ends, which lost 2 bases and 3 bases, there was a span of 5 bases. Per germline, CDR1 MNHEY and CDR2 SMNVEV (reference sequence). DNA for the CDR3: TGTGCCAGCAGTTTACCCTACTACAATGAGCAGTTCTTC. As protein: CASSLPYYNEQFF.

The chain has TRBV6-5 and TRBJ1-5, with TRBD1 matching 7 bases. Trimming removed 6 bases from V and 0 bases from J; junction bases left unmatched: 5. Germline V CDR1 and CDR2: MNHEY, SVGAGI. This CDR3 is built from 15 residues. CDR3 in DNA: TGTGCCAGCAGCGTACAGGGGTATAGCAATCAGCCCCAGCATTTT. It codes for CASSVQGYSNQPQHF.

CDR3 in amino acids: CASSLVARARGYTF. The CDR3 bases are TGTGCCAGCAGCTTAGTTGCCAGGGCAAGAGGCTACACCTTC. The V call is TRBV7-2, the J call TRBJ1-2, with a weak D call TRBD1 (5 bases). The CDR3 runs 14 residues. The germline gives CDR1 SGHTA, CDR2 FQGNSA. V shed 1 base and J shed 8 bases, with 14 bases lying between them.

The chain combines TRBV6-4 with TRBJ2-2; 8 bases map to TRBD1. The V gene end was trimmed by 5 bases and the J gene end by 5 bases; junction bases not matched to a gene: 4. This CDR3 contains 14 residues. Germline V CDR1 and CDR2: MRHNA, SNTAGT. CDR3 in amino acids: CASSPWTGTGELFF. DNA of the CDR3: TGTGCCAGCAGTCCCTGGACAGGGACCGGGGAGCTGTTTTTT.

This sequence joins TRBV5-1 and TRBJ1-5, with D possibly being TRBD1 (6 bases). Germline loops: CDR1 SGHRS, CDR2 YFSETQ. This CDR3 has 15 amino acids. Trimming pared 0 bases from V and 4 bases from J, leaving 11 bases between. CDR3 in DNA: TGCGCCAGCAGCTTGGCCCCAGGGGAAAATCAGCCCCAGCATTTT. It translates to CASSLAPGENQPQHF.

The chain recombines TRBV30 with TRBJ1-6; perhaps TRBD1 as D (5 bases). Germline V CDR1 and CDR2: GTSNPN, SVGIG (reference sequence). V lost 4 bases and J 5 bases, leaving 6 bases between the germline ends. This CDR3 region has 12 residues. The CDR3 here is CAWTGNNSPLHF. DNA of the CDR3: TGTGCCTGGACAGGGAATAATTCACCCCTCCACTTT.

The chain joins TRBV11-3 to TRBJ2-1; no definite D call. This CDR3 has 12 amino acids. Germline CDR1 is SGHNT and CDR2 is YENEEA. Between the trimmed V and J ends, which lost 1 base and 8 bases, there was a span of 6 bases. CDR3 amino acids: CASSLVQDEQFF. The CDR3, as DNA: TGTGCCAGCAGCTTAGTGCAGGATGAGCAGTTCTTC.

CDR3 sequence reads: CASSLVPRQGYEQYF. CDR3 in DNA: TGTGCCAGCAGCTTGGTCCCGAGACAGGGCTACGAGCAGTACTTC. V is TRBV7-3 and J is TRBJ2-7; 7 bases map to TRBD1. Trimming cost V 3 bases and J 3 bases; bases outside gene matches: 8. In germline, CDR1 is SGHTA, CDR2 FQGTGA. The length of the CDR3 is 15 residues.

A single count supports this clone. This chain connects TRBV29-1 to TRBJ1-5; D gene uncertain. V lost 6 bases and J lost 3, with 12 bases in between. The CDR3 extends over 13 amino acids. CDR1 is SQVTM, CDR2 ANQGSEA, per germline. CDR3 nucleotide sequence: TGCAGCGTGGCTCGGGGTATCAATCAGCCCCAGCATTTT. Encoded protein: CSVARGINQPQHF.

This clone was detected once. The rearrangement joins TRBV27 to TRBJ2-1, with D possibly matching TRBD2 (6 bases). Germline V gene sequence: CDR1 MNHEY, CDR2 SMNVEV (reference sequence). The CDR3 contains 14 residues. Deletions cut 5 bases from V and 7 bases from J, with 15 bases between. The CDR3 DNA reads as TGTGCCAGCAGTCCCCCGACTGCGGGGAATGAGCAGTTCTTC. Its translation: CASSPPTAGNEQFF.

Worth noting for this clone: Relative to the germline gene, one junction end is altered; a read error may explain this. This chain connects TRBV10-3 to TRBJ1-5; TRBD1 agrees at 7 bases. The CDR3 extends over 13 amino acids. Germline V gene sequence: CDR1 ENHRY, CDR2 SYGVKD. Written as DNA, the CDR3 is TGTGCCATGAGTGGGACAGACAATCAGCCCCAGCATTTT. Translation: CAMSGTDNQPQHF.

The rearrangement joins TRBV15 to TRBJ2-5; 14 bases fit TRBD2. With 5 bases clipped from V and 5 bases from J, the junction kept 4 bases outside the gene matches. The CDR3 has 15 residues. CDR1 is LNHNV and CDR2 is YYDKDF in the germline V gene (reference sequence). The CDR3 DNA reads as TGTGCCACCAGCCCGACTAGCGGGAGGGTTGAGACCCAGTACTTC. Translated: CATSPTSGRVETQYF. Combining the CDR3 with reference TRBV15 and TRBJ2-5 gives the whole variable domain DAMVIQNPRYQVTQFGKPVTLSCSQTLNHNVMYWYQQKSSQAPKLLFHYYDKDFNNEADTPDNFQSRRPNTSFCFLDIRSPGLGDTAMYLCATSPTSGRVETQYFGPGTRLLVL.

The chain is built from TRBV6-5 and TRBJ2-3; possible D gene TRBD2, 6 bases. The germline V gene has CDR1 MNHEY and CDR2 SVGAGI. This CDR3 contains 15 residues. V dropped 3 bases and J dropped 3 bases, with 13 bases sitting between them. CDR3 in DNA: TGTGCCAGCAGTTATCGACTAGAGTTGACAGATACGCAGTATTTT. Amino acid sequence: CASSYRLELTDTQYF.

The chain uses TRBV11-2 and TRBJ2-2, with 10 bases that match TRBD1. Trimming took 5 bases from V and 3 from J; bases not matched to a gene: 3. The germline V gene has CDR1 SGHAT and CDR2 FQNNGV. The CDR3 loop spans 15 amino acids. The CDR3 DNA follows: TGTGCCAGCAGCGCGGGACAGGGGTACACCGGGGAGCTGTTTTTT. Amino acids: CASSAGQGYTGELFF.

This chain uses TRBV3-1 (or the pseudogene TRBV3-2) with TRBJ1-3, with no clear D. Trimming took 1 base from V and 8 from J, leaving 12 bases between them. Germline CDR1 reads LGHDT; CDR2 reads YNNKEL (reference sequence). This CDR3 is built from 14 residues. CDR3 DNA: TGTGCCAGCAGCCAAGGGGTCCAGGACTACACCATATATTTT. Encoded protein: CASSQGVQDYTIYF.

The rearrangement links TRBV27 to TRBJ2-4; D might be TRBD2 (6 bases). The germline CDR1 and CDR2 sequences are MNHEY and SMNVEV (reference sequence). Trimming removed 0 bases from V and 5 bases from J, with 20 bases in between. This CDR3 region has 18 residues. The CDR3, as DNA: TGTGCCAGCAGTTTATCTTCCTGGCTGGGGACTTCTGAAAACATTCAGTACTTC. Encoded protein: CASSLSSWLGTSENIQYF.

The chain recombines TRBV5-1 with TRBJ2-3; D might be TRBD1 (8 bases). Trimming took off 1 base at V and 5 bases at J, with 23 bases between the two ends. The CDR3 is 18 residues long. Germline V gene sequence: CDR1 SGHRS, CDR2 YFSETQ. For the CDR3, the DNA is TGCGCCAGCAGCTTGCAGGGGGCGGCGGGAGATCTAATAGATACGCAGTATTTT. Amino acid sequence: CASSLQGAAGDLIDTQYF. Together with reference TRBV5-1 and TRBJ2-3, the CDR3 gives the full variable domain: KAGVTQTPRYLIKTRGQQVTLSCSPISGHRSVSWYQQTPGQGLQFLFEYFSETQRNKGNFPGRFSGRQFSNSRSEMNVSTLELGDSALYLCASSLQGAAGDLIDTQYFGPGTRLTVL.

This chain joins TRBV19 and TRBJ2-2, with 14 nucleotides matching TRBD2. CDR1 and CDR2 (germline): LNHDA, SQIVND (reference sequence). V lost 8 bases, J lost 7 bases, and 9 bases stayed unmatched. There are 16 residues in the CDR3. As DNA, the CDR3 is TGTGCCAGTGTGCCGCGACTAGCGGGAGGGGTCGGGGAGCTGTTTTTT. Translating it yields CASVPRLAGGVGELFF.

The genes are TRBV30 and TRBJ1-3; 7 bases are a match to TRBD1. The CDR3 has 18 residues. Germline loops: CDR1 GTSNPN, CDR2 SVGIG (reference sequence). Germline trimming cut 0 bases from V and 0 bases from J; bases unmatched to any gene: 11. The CDR3 bases are TGTGCCTGGAGTGTACAGGGAAACAGGGGACACTCTGGAAACACCATATATTTT. It translates to CAWSVQGNRGHSGNTIYF.

The rearrangement joins TRBV5-4 to TRBJ2-2, with TRBD1 matching over 10 bases. CDR1 is SGHNT, CDR2 YYREEE, per germline (reference sequence). V lost 0 bases and J lost 5; bases outside the gene matches: 7. The CDR3 length is 17 residues. This CDR3 is CASSLGEWTGGTGELFF. The CDR3 DNA is TGTGCCAGCAGCTTGGGAGAGTGGACAGGGGGTACCGGGGAGCTGTTTTTT.

This chain links TRBV29-1 with TRBJ1-1; D is undetermined. Trimming removed 7 bases from V and 1 base from J, with 7 bases in between. Germline V gene lookup returns CDR1 SQVTM and CDR2 ANQGSEA. There are 11 residues in the CDR3. CDR3 protein: CSALRNTEAFF. CDR3 in DNA: TGCAGCGCCCTAAGGAACACTGAAGCTTTCTTT.

The chain combines TRBV7-3 with TRBJ1-1, with 7 bases matching TRBD1. The V and J ends lost 8 bases and 1 base, in that order; junction bases with no gene match: 4. The CDR3 runs 13 residues. Germline lookup yields CDR1 SGHTA and CDR2 FQGTGA. The CDR3 protein is CASAGGGNTEAFF. DNA of the CDR3: TGTGCCAGCGCAGGGGGTGGGAACACTGAAGCTTTCTTT.